The entry below describes one T cell receptor (beta chain). Clones were sequenced by immunoSEQ multiplex PCR, and TCRdb holds only the in-frame ones, with some missing. The profile shows about a million clones, 60% to 80% of them singletons. The CDR3 has 15 amino acids. V lost 6 bases, J lost 1 base, and 14 bases lay in between. CDR1 and CDR2 (germline): KGHSH, LQKENI. These data come from a study of shared clonotypes between healthy human individuals. The clonotype comes from a man between 18 and 29 years old in good health. Some clones in this sample may be carry-over from other donors' samples. The sample was memory CD4+ T cells from PBMCs. Documented subset: CD45RA-negative fraction. The chain employs TRBV18 and TRBJ2-3; D is undetermined. CDR3 nucleotide sequence: TGTGCCAGCTCCCTCAACCTTGGCCGCACAGATACGCAGTATTTT. Protein: CASSLNLGRTDTQYF.